This entry features one TCR beta chain sequence. The antigen is undetermined. This specimen comes from a study of CXCR3-negative and CXCR3-positive naive CD8 T cells. Overall study: There were approximately 150 million TRB reads altogether, and each library had about 1.5 +/- 0.3 million of them.

The study's findings and limits: The TRB CDR3s that CXCR3-positive naive cells carried were more hydrophobic than those of CXCR3-negative naive cells. Cryopreserved PBMCs had partly decreased CXCR3 expression; fresh PBMCs were used in most assays.

The CDR3 has 14 residues. CDR1 and CDR2 (germline): SEHNR, FQNEAQ (reference sequence). It was by 5' RACE with UMI labels that the TRB cDNA libraries were prepared. Each CDR3 protein gets one entry in TCRdb, which reprocessed the 5' RACE reads and gives no DNA. Its table lists under 110,000 distinct CDR3 sequences. Some 300,000 cells per CD8+ T cell subset were flow-sorted in triplicate. Naive CD8+ T cells showed CD45RO-CCR7+CD27+CD95-. V is TRBV7-9 and J is TRBJ1-4. Sequences were obtained from naive CXCR3+ CD8+ T cells from blood. Subset reported: CD45RO-CCR7+CD27+CD95- naive CD8+ T cells expressing CXCR3 (TNR3+). The source is a human donor in good health. Some clones in this sample may be carry-over from other donors' samples. The CDR3 region is CASTDPATNEKLFF. The whole variable domain, filled in from reference TRBV7-9 and TRBJ1-4, reads DTGVSQNPRHKITKRGQNVTFRCDPISEHNRLYWYRQTLGQGPEFLTYFQNEAQLEKSRLLSDRFSAERPKGSFSTLEIQRTEQGDSAMYLCASTDPATNEKLFFGSGTQLSVL.